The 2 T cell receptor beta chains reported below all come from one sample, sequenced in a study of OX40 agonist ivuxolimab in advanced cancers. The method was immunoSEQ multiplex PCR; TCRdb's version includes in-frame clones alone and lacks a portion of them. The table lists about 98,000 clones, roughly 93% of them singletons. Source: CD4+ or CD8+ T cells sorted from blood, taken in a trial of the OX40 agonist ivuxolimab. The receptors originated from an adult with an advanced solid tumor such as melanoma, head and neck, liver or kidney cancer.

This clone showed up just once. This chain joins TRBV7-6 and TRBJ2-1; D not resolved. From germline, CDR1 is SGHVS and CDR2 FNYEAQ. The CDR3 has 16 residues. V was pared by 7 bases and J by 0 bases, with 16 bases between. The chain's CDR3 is CASTYYKGSSYNEQFF. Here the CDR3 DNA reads TGTGCCAGCACGTACTACAAAGGTAGCTCCTACAATGAGCAGTTCTTC.

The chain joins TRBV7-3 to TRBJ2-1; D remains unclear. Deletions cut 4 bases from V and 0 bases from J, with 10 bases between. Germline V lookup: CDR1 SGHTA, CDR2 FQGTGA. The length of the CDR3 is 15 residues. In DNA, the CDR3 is TGTGCCAGCAGCTCAGGTGCGAGCTCCTACAATGAGCAGTTCTTC. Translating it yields CASSSGASSYNEQFF.